These 25 T cell receptor beta chains were all obtained from the same sample, sequenced in a study of shared clonotypes between healthy human individuals. Produced via immunoSEQ multiplex PCR; TCRdb's table is partial and in-frame only. The sample consists of about 2,200,000 clones, 85% to 95% of them appearing once. Terminally differentiated effector memory CD45RA+ cells were excluded from the naive CD8 cells, which were CD45RO-negative and positively selected for CCR7. Sequencing was done on a sample of naive CD8+ T cells from PBMCs. The receptors shown here come from a man younger than 35 in good health. Some clones in this sample may be carry-over from other donors' samples.

V is TRBV5-4 and J is TRBJ1-3; D ambiguous. The V end was cut by 3 bases, the J end by 3 bases, with 7 bases between. The germline V gene has CDR1 SGHNT and CDR2 YYREEE (reference sequence). This CDR3 contains 13 residues. CDR3 loop: CASSSPLGNTIYF. The CDR3 DNA reads as TGTGCCAGCAGCTCCCCACTTGGAAACACCATATATTTT.

This clone was seen just once. The V and J genes are TRBV19 and TRBJ2-7; 10 bases map to TRBD1. V was clipped by 4 bases and J by 3 bases; unmatched bases: 6. Germline CDR1 is LNHDA and CDR2 is SQIVND (reference sequence). This CDR3 spans 15 amino acids. Written as DNA, the CDR3 is TGTGCCAGTAGTACCCCGGGACAGGGGCTCTACGAGCAGTACTTC. Translation gives CASSTPGQGLYEQYF. The entire variable domain, with the rest obtained from reference TRBV19 and TRBJ2-7, is as follows: DGGITQSPKYLFRKEGQNVTLSCEQNLNHDAMYWYRQDPGQGLRLIYYSQIVNDFQKGDIAEGYSVSREKKESFPLTVTSAQKNPTAFYLCASSTPGQGLYEQYFGPGTRLTVT.

This clone occurred once. The chain is built from TRBV19 and TRBJ2-5; TRBD1 agrees at 8 bases. CDR1 LNHDA and CDR2 SQIVND come from the germline V gene (reference sequence). V was pared by 4 bases and J by 4 bases, with 8 bases of the junction left unmatched. The CDR3 is made up of 15 amino acids. CDR3 bases: TGTGCCAGTAGTAGGGGGACAGGTCTTATAGAGACCCAGTACTTC. As protein: CASSRGTGLIETQYF.

The chain employs TRBV29-1 and TRBJ1-4; D gene ambiguous. The germline V gene has CDR1 SQVTM and CDR2 ANQGSEA. The CDR3 totals 13 residues. V lost 6 bases, J lost 4 bases, and 12 bases lay in between. This chain's CDR3 is CSVTPRGNEKLFF. The CDR3 nucleotides read TGCAGCGTGACACCCCGGGGTAATGAAAAACTGTTTTTT.

This chain joins TRBV15 and TRBJ2-5, with no clear D. Trimming pared 1 base from V and 2 bases from J, leaving 8 bases between. The V gene's germline CDR1 is LNHNV and CDR2 YYDKDF (reference sequence). The CDR3 consists of 14 residues. The CDR3 loop reads CATSRVSSQETQYF. In DNA, the CDR3 is TGTGCCACCAGCAGAGTAAGTTCACAAGAGACCCAGTACTTC.

The chain links TRBV19 to TRBJ1-1; D remains unclear. Germline V gene data show CDR1 as LNHDA and CDR2 as SQIVND (reference sequence). The length of the CDR3 is 11 residues. V lost 8 bases and J lost 5, with 9 bases in between. As DNA, the CDR3 is TGTGCCAGTCGGTACAGTACTGAAGCTTTCTTT. It codes for CASRYSTEAFF.

In its sample, this clone was seen once. The genes are TRBV6-4 and TRBJ2-7, with D unresolved. The CDR3 contains 15 residues. Per the germline V gene, CDR1 is MRHNA and CDR2 is SNTAGT. V was clipped by 6 bases and J by 1 base, with 16 bases between them. The CDR3 here is CASSPQHGPSYEQYF. For the CDR3, the DNA is TGTGCCAGCAGCCCCCAGCATGGACCATCCTACGAGCAGTACTTC.

This clone was seen a single time. The rearrangement joins TRBV5-1 to TRBJ2-5; a possible D gene is TRBD1 (5 bases). This CDR3 has 16 amino acids. Trimming took off 4 bases at V and 0 bases at J, with 16 bases between the two ends. Germline V lookup: CDR1 SGHRS, CDR2 YFSETQ. The CDR3 sequence is CASSPLTDSYQETQYF. The CDR3 nucleotides read TGCGCCAGCAGCCCATTAACCGACAGCTACCAAGAGACCCAGTACTTC.

CDR3 protein: CASSSLSSSSYEQYF. CDR3 in DNA: TGTGCCAGCAGTTCCTTAAGTTCTAGCTCCTACGAGCAGTACTTC. The chain couples TRBV28 to TRBJ2-7; no clear D. CDR3 length: 15 amino acids. Germline CDR1 reads MDHEN; CDR2 reads SYDVKM. Trimming took off 4 bases at V and 0 bases at J, with 13 bases between the two ends.

This clone has a handful of counts. V is TRBV6-1 and J is TRBJ1-1, with D hard to call. From germline, CDR1 is MNHNS and CDR2 SASEGT. The V and J ends lost 8 bases and 0 bases respectively, with 7 bases between them. The CDR3 runs to 12 residues. The CDR3, as DNA: TGTGCCAGCGTAGGGATGAACACTGAAGCTTTCTTT. This codes for CASVGMNTEAFF.

The chain couples TRBV10-1 to TRBJ2-1; 12 bases map to TRBD2. Germline assignment: CDR1 WNHNN and CDR2 SYGVQD (reference sequence). V lost 0 bases, J lost 2 bases, and 2 bases stayed unmatched. The CDR3 extends over 17 amino acids. CDR3 protein: CASSESLAGGPYNEQFF. The CDR3 DNA sequence: TGCGCCAGCAGTGAGTCCCTAGCGGGAGGGCCCTACAATGAGCAGTTCTTC.

The chain uses TRBV7-9 and TRBJ2-7, with a weak D call TRBD2 (5 bases). Trimming shortened V by 4 bases and J by 5 bases, and 12 bases separated the two germline ends. This CDR3 is 13 amino acids long. The germline V gene has CDR1 SEHNR and CDR2 FQNEAQ (reference sequence). The CDR3 here is CASSSPLAHEQYF. The CDR3 DNA is TGTGCCAGCAGCTCTCCCCTAGCCCACGAGCAGTACTTC.

The chain couples TRBV28 to TRBJ2-3, with 10 bases identical to TRBD1. V lost 4 bases and J lost 3; bases outside the gene matches: 10. CDR1 and CDR2 (germline): MDHEN, SYDVKM. The CDR3 is made up of 17 amino acids. CDR3 DNA sequence: TGTGCCAGCAGTTCTGGAGACAGGGGGCGAGGGACAGATACGCAGTATTTT. This encodes CASSSGDRGRGTDTQYF.

The chain links TRBV6-1 to TRBJ1-3; D uncertain. Trimming stripped 3 bases from V and 0 bases from J, with 12 bases between. The CDR3 runs 16 residues. Germline CDR1 MNHNS, CDR2 SASEGT. Here the CDR3 DNA reads TGTGCCAGCAGTGAGGGATACAGTCTCTCTGGAAACACCATATATTTT. Residues: CASSEGYSLSGNTIYF.

The sample holds a few counts of this clone. The CDR3, as DNA: TGTGCCTGGAGTGTAGGGGGGCGCGTCACTGAAGCTTTCTTT. It specifies CAWSVGGRVTEAFF. The chain carries TRBV30 and TRBJ1-1, with D possibly TRBD1 on 6 matching bases. The CDR3 spans 14 residues. Trimming cost V 0 bases and J 4 bases, with 12 bases left between them. The germline gives CDR1 GTSNPN, CDR2 SVGIG (reference sequence).

J is TRBJ2-1 and V is TRBV6-5; D gene uncertain. This CDR3 is 13 amino acids long. Germline V lookup: CDR1 MNHEY, CDR2 SVGAGI. V dropped 1 base and J dropped 6 bases, with 7 bases sitting between them. The chain's CDR3 is CASSYWKGNEQFF. The CDR3 DNA sequence: TGTGCCAGCAGTTACTGGAAAGGCAATGAGCAGTTCTTC.

V and J are TRBV5-6 and TRBJ1-5; D is uncertain. The CDR3 loop spans 17 amino acids. Germline V CDR1 and CDR2: SGHDT, YYEEEE. V gave up 0 bases and J gave up 4 bases, with 17 bases separating them. CDR3 DNA sequence: TGTGCCAGCAGCTTGGGAACGCTTTTTGACCTTAATCAGCCCCAGCATTTT. Translating it yields CASSLGTLFDLNQPQHF.

The rearrangement uses TRBV6-5 and TRBJ2-2; perhaps TRBD2 as D (5 bases). This CDR3 comprises 13 residues. Germline V CDR1 and CDR2: MNHEY, SVGAGI. With 5 bases removed from V and 4 bases from J, the gap between germline ends came to 8 bases. The DNA for the CDR3 is TGTGCCAGCAGTGCTAGCAGCACCGGGGAGCTGTTTTTT. Translation gives CASSASSTGELFF.

The rearrangement joins TRBV18 to TRBJ2-3; D is uncertain. The V end lost 3 bases, the J end lost 2 bases, and 9 bases lay between the germline ends. This CDR3 contains 14 residues. Germline CDR1 reads KGHSH; CDR2 reads LQKENI. The CDR3 nucleotides are TGTGCCAGCTCACCCTCTGGGAACACAGATACGCAGTATTTT. Protein: CASSPSGNTDTQYF.

The rearrangement joins TRBV9 to TRBJ2-1; D is uncertain. The V end lost 4 bases, the J end lost 8 bases, and 16 bases lay between the germline ends. Germline V gives CDR1 SGDLS, CDR2 YYNGEE. The CDR3 extends over 14 amino acids. CDR3: CASSPPQRFDEQFF. The CDR3 DNA reads TGTGCCAGCAGCCCACCTCAGCGTTTCGATGAGCAGTTCTTC.

As to this clone: The same CDR3 can be traced to other DNA sequences in this sample. The J gene is TRBJ1-1, the V gene TRBV9, with 7 bases that match TRBD1. V dropped 0 bases and J dropped 7; count of bases not matched to a gene: 0. The CDR3 runs to 12 residues. Germline loops: CDR1 SGDLS, CDR2 YYNGEE. The CDR3 is CASSVAGGEAFF. The CDR3 bases are TGTGCCAGCAGCGTAGCAGGGGGTGAAGCTTTCTTT.

The CDR3 here is CASSSGGVGHEQFF. CDR3 sequence (DNA): TGTGCCAGCAGCTCCGGGGGGGTTGGCCATGAGCAGTTCTTC. The chain has TRBV7-9 and TRBJ2-1; 8 bases are a match to TRBD2. The CDR3 extends over 14 amino acids. Per the germline V gene, CDR1 is SEHNR and CDR2 is FQNEAQ (reference sequence). V was pared by 4 bases and J by 8 bases, with 7 bases of the junction left unmatched.

This clone appeared a single time. V and J are TRBV5-4 and TRBJ2-7; D call uncertain. CDR3 length equals 13 residues. The V end lost 4 bases, the J end lost 6 bases, and 14 bases lay between the germline ends. Germline V CDR1 and CDR2: SGHNT, YYREEE (reference sequence). The CDR3, as DNA: TGTGCCAGCAGCACTACCGCCCCTCCCGAGCAGTACTTC. Protein: CASSTTAPPEQYF.

The CDR3 sequence: CASTPRGQNSYEQYF. The CDR3 region has the DNA TGTGCCAGCACCCCCCGCGGCCAGAACTCCTACGAGCAGTACTTC. The chain joins TRBV7-9 to TRBJ2-7; no firm D call. The CDR3 runs 15 residues. Deletions cut 7 bases from V and 0 bases from J, with 16 bases between. Germline V gene sequence: CDR1 SEHNR, CDR2 FQNEAQ (reference sequence).

With respect to this clone: Other DNA sequences in this specimen translate into the identical CDR3. The chain carries TRBV7-9 and TRBJ1-3; no clear D gene. V shed 1 base and J shed 0 bases, with 7 bases lying between them. Germline CDR1 is SEHNR and CDR2 is FQNEAQ (reference sequence). The CDR3 covers 15 residues. The CDR3 DNA reads as TGTGCCAGCAGCTTAGGTCGCAGCTCTGGAAACACCATATATTTT. Protein product: CASSLGRSSGNTIYF.